This TCR beta chain was identified during a study of blood T cell repertoires in COVID-19. Study background: Samples representing acute and convalescent COVID-19 were sourced from the United States, Italy and Spain. PBMCs, B-cell-depleted T cells, or T cells were the source of the cDNA or gDNA that made up the material.

The CDR3 contains 13 residues. CDR1 SGDLS and CDR2 YYNGEE come from the germline V gene. The V gene lost 4 bases and the J gene lost 11 bases, with 18 bases spanning the gap. Original handling: Cell counts per sample came from amplifying reference gene primers. Produced via immunoSEQ multiplex PCR; TCRdb's table is partial and in-frame only. That table gives V, J and clone size, and the DNA gave D and trimming. Here the sample spans about 190,000 clones, around 80% being singletons. Specimen: peripheral blood. The receptor was derived from a woman older than 75 with active or convalescent COVID-19. This chain links TRBV9 with TRBJ2-5; perhaps TRBD1 as D (5 bases). The CDR3 DNA reads as TGTGCCAGCAGCTACAATCCACAGGAAACTCAGTACTTC. This gives the protein CASSYNPQETQYF.